A single sample gave rise to the 17 T cell receptor beta chains below, sequenced in a study of blood T cell repertoires in COVID-19. Sequencing was performed with immunoSEQ multiplex PCR; in TCRdb, only in-frame clones are kept and a portion is missing. The table includes 110,000 to 150,000 clones, less than 85% detected once. What was sequenced was peripheral blood. The receptors here all came from a human donor in a cohort sampled during active COVID-19.

The chain couples TRBV30 to TRBJ1-6, with TRBD1 identical over 8 bases. From germline, CDR1 is GTSNPN and CDR2 SVGIG (reference sequence). The CDR3 has 14 amino acids. V dropped 4 bases and J dropped 7; count of bases not matched to a gene: 6. The CDR3 nucleotides read TGTGCCTGGAACGGGGCAGGGGGCAATTCACCCCTCCACTTT. It yields the protein CAWNGAGGNSPLHF.

V usage is TRBV3-1 (or the pseudogene TRBV3-2) and J usage is TRBJ1-1; perhaps TRBD1 as D (6 bases). This CDR3 has 13 amino acids. Germline V gene data show CDR1 as LGHDT and CDR2 as YNNKEL (reference sequence). V lost 4 bases and J lost 10, with 16 bases in between. CDR3 bases: TGTGCCAGCAGCCGTACAGGGTCCCTGAGAGCTTTCTTT. Its translation is CASSRTGSLRAFF.

The chain is built from TRBV9 and TRBJ2-1, with 14 bases fitting TRBD2. CDR1 is SGDLS, CDR2 YYNGEE, per germline. CDR3 length: 18 amino acids. Trimming cost V 2 bases and J 7 bases; bases outside gene matches: 11. The CDR3 here is CASSVAPLGLAGDNEQFF. CDR3 bases: TGTGCCAGCAGCGTCGCGCCCCTGGGACTAGCGGGAGATAATGAGCAGTTCTTC.

V gene TRBV6-1 combines with J gene TRBJ2-7, with D possibly being TRBD1 (6 bases). The length of the CDR3 is 15 residues. Germline values: CDR1 MNHNS, CDR2 SASEGT. V was trimmed by 3 bases and J by 2 bases, leaving 14 bases between them. The CDR3 region has the DNA TGTGCCAGCAGTGATGTGACAGGTCCAGCCTACGAGCAGTACTTC. It translates to CASSDVTGPAYEQYF.

The chain links TRBV4-3 to TRBJ1-4; 11 nucleotides align to TRBD1. Germline trimming cut 4 bases from V and 6 bases from J; bases unmatched to any gene: 7. Per germline, CDR1 LGHNA and CDR2 YSLEER. This CDR3 has 16 residues. In DNA, the CDR3 is TGCGCCAGCAGCCCGGGACAGGGGGTGAGAGATGAAAAACTGTTTTTT. This encodes CASSPGQGVRDEKLFF.

This clone was observed a few times. The V and J genes are TRBV4-3 and TRBJ2-5; D might be TRBD2 (5 bases). Trimming stripped 1 base from V and 1 base from J, with 7 bases between. Germline V gene sequence: CDR1 LGHNA, CDR2 YSLEER. The CDR3 extends over 14 amino acids. The CDR3 spells CASSQGLAQETQYF. Here the CDR3 DNA reads TGCGCCAGCAGCCAAGGTCTAGCCCAAGAGACCCAGTACTTC.

The chain is built from TRBV9 and TRBJ1-4; D remains ambiguous. CDR1 and CDR2 from the germline V gene are SGDLS and YYNGEE. The V and J ends lost 2 bases and 8 bases respectively, with 13 bases between them. The CDR3 contains 14 residues. CDR3 loop: CASSVTARNEKLFF. The DNA of the CDR3 is TGTGCCAGCAGCGTCACAGCCAGAAACGAAAAACTGTTTTTT.

This CDR3 reads CASSTGGVLHF. The CDR3 DNA is TGTGCCAGCAGTACAGGGGGAGTCCTCCACTTT. V usage is TRBV12-3 or TRBV12-4 and J usage is TRBJ1-6; 8 bases are a match to TRBD1. The CDR3 has 11 residues. V trimming: 5 bases; J trimming: 15 bases; junction bases outside the gene matches: 3.

This chain joins TRBV29-1 and TRBJ2-5; the D gene is possibly TRBD1 (5 bases). V dropped 7 bases and J dropped 1 base, with 10 bases sitting between them. This CDR3 has 12 amino acids. Germline-derived CDR1 and CDR2 are SQVTM and ANQGSEA. Here the CDR3 reads CSGRQTQETQYF. The DNA of the CDR3 is TGCAGCGGGCGACAGACCCAAGAGACCCAGTACTTC. The full variable domain, its missing parts supplied by reference TRBV29-1 and TRBJ2-5, is SAVISQKPSRDICQRGTSLTIQCQVDSQVTMMFWYRQQPGQSLTLIATANQGSEATYESGFVIDKFPISRPNLTFSTLTVSNMSPEDSSIYLCSGRQTQETQYFGPGTRLLVL.

This clone was counted only a few times. Distinct nucleotide sequences in the sample also encode this CDR3. The chain has TRBV5-1 and TRBJ2-3, with TRBD2 identical over 13 bases. With V trimmed by 5 bases and J by 4 bases, 1 base remained unmatched. The CDR3 spans 14 residues. The germline gives CDR1 SGHRS, CDR2 YFSETQ. The CDR3 DNA follows: TGCGCCAGCAGACTAGCGGGGGGGCCAGATACGCAGTATTTT. Translating it yields CASRLAGGPDTQYF.

This chain connects TRBV11-2 to TRBJ1-5, with D perhaps TRBD1 (5 bases). The CDR3 has 16 residues. From germline, CDR1 is SGHAT and CDR2 FQNNGV. V lost 8 bases, J lost 4 bases, and 21 bases lay in between. CDR3 residues: CASDLVQGLKNQPQHF. In DNA, the CDR3 is TGTGCCAGCGACTTAGTTCAGGGTCTTAAGAATCAGCCCCAGCATTTT.

This clone was observed a few times. The chain couples TRBV7-2 to TRBJ2-2, with D perhaps matching TRBD2 (5 bases). The CDR3 has 14 amino acids. The V and J ends lost 4 bases and 4 bases respectively, with 10 bases between them. Germline loops: CDR1 SGHTA, CDR2 FQGNSA. DNA of the CDR3: TGTGCCAGCAGCTGGCGGAGGACCACCGGGGAGCTGTTTTTT. The encoded protein is CASSWRRTTGELFF.

In its sample, this clone was seen once. The rearrangement links TRBV6-5 to TRBJ2-2; a possible D gene is TRBD2 (7 bases). The CDR3 has 15 residues. Germline loops: CDR1 MNHEY, CDR2 SVGAGI. Trimming shortened V by 2 bases and J by 5 bases, and 12 bases separated the two germline ends. CDR3 sequence: CASSYNRGGTGELFF. The CDR3 nucleotides are TGTGCCAGCAGTTACAATAGGGGGGGTACCGGGGAGCTGTTTTTT.

About this clone itself: Other DNA sequences in the sample encode the same CDR3. In nucleotides, the CDR3 is TGCGCCAGCAGTTCCAGCGGGGGGAACAATGAGCAGTTCTTC. This gives the protein CASSSSGGNNEQFF. J is TRBJ2-1 and V is TRBV5-1; 9 nucleotides align to TRBD2. V dropped 5 bases and J dropped 5; count of bases not matched to a gene: 5. This CDR3 is built from 14 residues. CDR1 is SGHRS, CDR2 YFSETQ, per germline.

This clone was detected once. The chain combines TRBV6-5 with TRBJ2-3; weak D call: TRBD2 (6 bases). The CDR3 consists of 14 residues. Per germline, CDR1 MNHEY and CDR2 SVGAGI. The V end lost 5 bases, the J end lost 2 bases, and 11 bases lay between the germline ends. This CDR3 is CASSRGTFTDTQYF. In nucleotides, the CDR3 is TGTGCCAGCAGTAGAGGGACTTTCACAGATACGCAGTATTTT.

This clone was picked up a small number of times. This chain uses TRBV7-2 with TRBJ1-6; D gene ambiguous. This CDR3 is 15 amino acids long. V was clipped by 2 bases and J by 6 bases, with 11 bases between them. Germline V gene lookup returns CDR1 SGHTA and CDR2 FQGNSA. CDR3 protein: CASSLSNSLNSPLHF. CDR3 DNA sequence: TGTGCCAGCAGCTTAAGCAACAGCCTTAATTCACCCCTCCACTTT. The full variable domain, with the rest looked up from reference TRBV7-2 and TRBJ1-6, is GAGVSQSPSNKVTEKGKDVELRCDPISGHTALYWYRQSLGQGLEFLIYFQGNSAPDKSGLPSDRFSAERTGGSVSTLTIQRTQQEDSAVYLCASSLSNSLNSPLHFGNGTRLTVT.

The chain joins TRBV9 to TRBJ2-2; TRBD2 aligns across 12 bases. Germline V gene data show CDR1 as SGDLS and CDR2 as YYNGEE. Trimming cost V 0 bases and J 6 bases; bases outside gene matches: 9. This CDR3 is 18 amino acids long. CDR3 protein: CASSVAWTSGVNAGELFF. The CDR3 nucleotides read TGTGCCAGCAGCGTAGCCTGGACTAGCGGGGTGAATGCCGGGGAGCTGTTTTTT.